These 5 T cell receptor beta chains came from one sample sequenced in a study of tumor and adjacent non-tumor tissue in lung cancer listed by TCRdb under 2018. RNA was isolated from bulk unsorted tissue, and RNA quality was assessed with a NanoDrop ND-1000 and an Agilent 2100. Library method: multiplex PCR. For sequencing, an Illumina HiSeq 2500 was employed. TCRbeta libraries were constructed through three rounds of nested PCR with primers (Table S4) according to protocols modified from ARM-PCR. TCRdb applied fastp at Q25 and MiXCR to the public reads, then kept only in-frame beta chains. Rows with a matching CDR3 protein are joined into one entry that keeps the most common DNA and genes. For this sample there are 60,000 to 85,000 distinct CDR3 sequences; about three quarters appear just once. In total, the top ten clones hold about 12% of the sample. The material sequenced was lung tumor tissue. These receptors came from a woman in her forties or fifties with non-small cell lung cancer.

Worth noting for this clonotype: Compared with germline, one end of the junction differs, possibly owing to a read error. The V call is TRBV11-3, the J call TRBJ2-2; D possibly matches TRBD1 or TRBD2 (6 bases each). The germline V gene encodes CDR1 SGHNT and CDR2 YENEEA. CDR3 size: 14 residues. The CDR3 sequence is CASSLVGGTGELLF. CDR3 DNA sequence: TGTGCCAGTAGCCTAGTGGGGGGCACCGGGGAGCTGCTTTTT. Filled out from reference TRBV11-3 and TRBJ2-2, the complete variable domain reads EAGVVQSPRYKIIEKKQPVAFWCNPISGHNTLYWYLQNLGQGPELLIRYENEEAVDDSQLPKDRFSAERLKGVDSTLKIQPAELGDSAVYLCASSLVGGTGELLFGEGSRLTVL.

The chain has TRBV28 and TRBJ2-7; a weak D match, TRBD2 (5 bases). The germline V gene has CDR1 MDHEN and CDR2 SYDVKM. CDR3 size: 12 residues. V was clipped by 10 bases and J by 3 bases, with 13 bases between them. CDR3 sequence (DNA): TGTGCCACCAGCGGCACCCGCTACGAGCAGTACTTC. Protein product: CATSGTRYEQYF.

The V call is TRBV4-1, the J call TRBJ2-3, with a tentative D call TRBD2 (5 bases). Germline CDR1 MGHRA, CDR2 YSYEKL. V lost 0 bases to trimming and J lost 5 bases, with 18 bases between them. The CDR3 consists of 17 residues. The CDR3: CASSQDPGISGKDTQYF. In DNA form, the CDR3 reads TGCGCCAGCAGCCAAGATCCCGGGATTAGTGGGAAAGATACGCAGTATTTT.

To note about this clonotype: The germline gene is not matched at one end of the junction; a read error may be the cause. The chain joins TRBV12-3 or TRBV12-4 to TRBJ2-6; a weak D match, TRBD1 (5 bases). The CDR3 length is 15 residues. The CDR3 here is CASCFRVSGANVLTF. The CDR3 bases are TGTGCCAGCTGTTTTCGGGTCTCTGGGGCCAATGTCCTGACTTTC.

By share, this clonotype ranks as medium-sized. V is TRBV11-2 and J is TRBJ1-2; possibly TRBD1 for D (5 bases). The CDR3 has 14 amino acids. In germline, CDR1 is SGHAT, CDR2 FQNNGV. V lost 8 bases, J lost 0 bases, and 13 bases lay in between. The chain's CDR3 is CASGGGTSNYGYTF. CDR3 sequence (DNA): TGTGCCAGCGGGGGGGGGACGTCTAACTATGGCTACACCTTC.